This TCR beta chain was identified in a study of blood T cells in healthy people across ages. This clonotype was seen ten or more times. Total RNA extraction produced at least 6 micrograms (per sample) for the study. The junction had 12 bases not matched to a gene; V was cut back by 5 bases and J by 5 bases. The CDR3 is 16 residues long. Germline CDR1 LGHNT, CDR2 FRNRAP. Primers used in a second PCR of about 7 to 12 cycles were a sample-barcoded 5' primer and a J-beta primer mix. TCRdb re-analysed the 5' RACE reads in MiXCR, keeping a single row per CDR3 protein. The sample shows 1.5 million to 2 million distinct CDR3 sequences, approximately 30% of them seen only once.

The origin of this receptor is a woman in her thirties in good health. The chain links TRBV12-5 to TRBJ2-1; 7 positions agree with TRBD1. Sequencing was performed on blood. CDR3: CASGPPFGTVHNEQFF. CDR3 DNA sequence: TGTGCTAGTGGTCCACCCTTTGGGACAGTACACAATGAGCAGTTCTTC. Full variable domain (rest looked up from reference TRBV12-5 and TRBJ2-1): DARVTQTPRHKVTEMGQEVTMRCQPILGHNTVFWYRQTMMQGLELLAYFRNRAPLDDSGMPKDRFSAEMPDATLATLKIQPSEPRDSAVYFCASGPPFGTVHNEQFFGPGTRLTVL.